Here is one T cell receptor beta chain with its context. The data stem from a study of T cells after somatic rescue of genetic block. Some clones are missing from TCRdb's copy, which holds only in-frame ones; the method was immunoSEQ multiplex PCR. The table has about 8,000 clones, over 80% seen once; the top ten hold 25%. This TCR derives from a boy aged 5-17 years. Sample: peripheral blood mononuclear cells (PBMCs).

As DNA, the CDR3 is TGTGCCAGCAGCCGGCCGGGACTTCGGGGCTACACCTTC. This codes for CASSRPGLRGYTF. This rearrangement joins TRBV9 to TRBJ1-2; the D gene is possibly TRBD1 (5 bases). The CDR3 is 13 residues long. Germline V lookup: CDR1 SGDLS, CDR2 YYNGEE. Trimming left V 4 bases short and J 8 bases short, with 15 bases between.